These 30 T cell receptor beta chains share one sample of origin, sequenced in a study of vaccination and CD4 T cells after COVID-19. For these receptors, no antigen is known. Oncomine TCR Beta short-read sequencing was applied to DNA from cultured CD4+ T cells. TCRdb reprocessed the PCR reads via MiXCR and lists one record per CDR3 protein. The sample yields approximately 7,100 distinct CDR3 sequences, about 36% seen once. Stated treatment: approximately 10-day PBMC culture with coronavirus spike peptide pools or control peptides (ViraFEST assay). The unexposed donor gave CD4+ T cells before the COVID-19 pandemic (2011-2018). Sequencing used CD4+ T cells from blood, cultured in vitro. The receptor source for this set is a human donor in good health.

This clonotype was counted a few times. The genes are TRBV6-2 or TRBV6-3 and TRBJ2-1, with D unclear. Germline lookup yields CDR1 MNHEY and CDR2 SVGEGT. The V gene lost 4 bases and the J gene lost 9 bases, with 16 bases spanning the gap. The CDR3 is made up of 14 amino acids. CDR3: CASSLVTPPLEQFF. The CDR3 DNA is TGTGCCAGCAGTTTGGTTACCCCTCCGCTTGAGCAGTTCTTC.

The chain recombines TRBV7-8 with TRBJ2-5; D remains unclear. V shed 5 bases and J shed 4 bases, with 8 bases lying between them. Germline CDR1 reads SGHVS; CDR2 reads FQNEAQ. This CDR3 comprises 12 residues. As DNA, the CDR3 is TGTGCCAGCAGCGCCCTCGGAGAGACCCAGTACTTC. Translation gives CASSALGETQYF.

This clonotype came up once. The junction differs from germline at one of its ends, possibly a read error. The gene calls are TRBV5-3 and TRBJ1-2; D unclear. TRBV5-3 is assigned to the ORF class and has an uncertain function. The CDR3 has 12 amino acids. CDR3 region: CASSLEFYGYTF. CDR3 bases: TGTGCCAGCAGCTTGGAGTTTTACGGCTACACCTTC.

This clonotype was seen a single time. J is TRBJ2-2 and V is TRBV20-1; D call uncertain. With 6 bases removed from V and 2 bases from J, the gap between germline ends came to 13 bases. CDR3 length: 14 amino acids. CDR1 is DFQATT and CDR2 is SNEGSKA in the germline V gene (reference sequence). This chain's CDR3 is CSAPQHANTGELFF. In DNA, the CDR3 is TGCAGTGCCCCGCAGCACGCAAACACCGGGGAGCTGTTTTTT.

The chain couples TRBV2 to TRBJ2-3, with TRBD2 identical over 9 bases. The germline gives CDR1 SNHLY, CDR2 FYNNEI. V shed 9 bases, J shed 4 bases, and the junction held 11 bases outside the gene matches. This CDR3 is built from 15 residues. The CDR3 here is CASNIAGGPADTQYF. CDR3 DNA: TGTGCCAGTAATATCGCGGGGGGGCCCGCAGATACGCAGTATTTT.

The rearrangement uses TRBV20-1 and TRBJ2-3; TRBD2 matches at 10 bases. CDR3 length: 17 amino acids. Looked up from germline, CDR1 is DFQATT and CDR2 is SNEGSKA (reference sequence). V shed 6 bases and J 0 bases; nucleotides not matched to a gene: 12. CDR3 coding DNA: TGCAGTGCCCTACTAGCGGGGAGACGCACTAGCACAGATACGCAGTATTTT. Its protein product is CSALLAGRRTSTDTQYF.

This clonotype was observed a single time. A read error may account for a junction end that differs from germline. The chain links TRBV6-1 to TRBJ1-2; D perhaps matches TRBD1 (5 bases). Germline lookup yields CDR1 MNHNS and CDR2 SASEGT. CDR3 length equals 12 residues. CDR3 loop: CTSAQWGFGYTF. For the CDR3, the DNA is TGTACCAGCGCCCAATGGGGGTTTGGCTACACCTTC.

This clonotype is deemed medium-sized. The chain has TRBV20-1 and TRBJ1-6; D remains ambiguous. V lost 2 bases, J lost 7 bases, and 12 bases lay in between. This CDR3 region has 14 residues. Germline CDR1 and CDR2: DFQATT and SNEGSKA (reference sequence). The CDR3 here is CSARFPDLNSPLHF. In DNA form, the CDR3 reads TGCAGTGCTAGATTTCCGGACCTAAATTCACCCCTCCACTTT.

This clonotype has a handful of counts. This chain uses TRBV20-1 with TRBJ1-1; D is undetermined. Germline lookup yields CDR1 DFQATT and CDR2 SNEGSKA (reference sequence). The CDR3 covers 13 residues. The CDR3 nucleotides read TGCAGCGCGGACGGATTTATGAACACTGAAGCTTTCTTT. Protein product: CSADGFMNTEAFF.

This clonotype is a singleton in its sample. The chain uses TRBV19 and TRBJ2-2; D remains ambiguous. Trimming stripped 7 bases from V and 0 bases from J, with 9 bases between. The CDR3 covers 14 residues. Germline V gene data show CDR1 as LNHDA and CDR2 as SQIVND (reference sequence). The CDR3 loop is CASILGANTGELFF. As DNA, the CDR3 is TGTGCCAGTATTCTGGGCGCGAACACCGGGGAGCTGTTTTTT.

V is TRBV10-3 and J is TRBJ2-1; TRBD2 matches 11 bases. This CDR3 spans 14 amino acids. Per the germline V gene, CDR1 is ENHRY and CDR2 is SYGVKD. The ends lost 6 bases at V and 9 bases at J; junction bases unmatched: 7. CDR3 residues: CAISDSGGAREQFF. In nucleotides, the CDR3 is TGTGCCATCAGCGATAGCGGGGGGGCCCGTGAGCAGTTCTTC.

The rearrangement links TRBV7-2 to TRBJ1-1; possible D gene TRBD1, 6 bases. From germline, CDR1 is SGHTA and CDR2 FQGNSA. The CDR3 spans 16 residues. The V end was cut by 1 base, the J end by 1 base, with 13 bases between. The CDR3 sequence: CASSLVGGLPNTEAFF. The CDR3 region has the DNA TGTGCCAGCAGCTTAGTAGGGGGACTACCGAACACTGAAGCTTTCTTT.

The CDR3 spells CASSLRGDEAFF. The CDR3 coding sequence is TGTGCCAGCAGCTTGAGGGGAGATGAAGCTTTCTTT. The gene calls are TRBV11-1 and TRBJ1-1; a possible D gene is TRBD1 (5 bases). This CDR3 comprises 12 residues. Germline V lookup: CDR1 SGHAT, CDR2 FQDESV (reference sequence). Trimming removed 3 bases from V and 7 bases from J, with 9 bases in between.

The chain couples TRBV18 to TRBJ2-3, with D possibly being TRBD2 (5 bases). Trimming removed 0 bases at V and 6 bases at J, with 13 bases between. The length of the CDR3 is 15 residues. Germline CDR1 KGHSH, CDR2 LQKENI. Here the CDR3 DNA reads TGTGCCAGCTCACCACCATCGGGATATAGGGATACGCAGTATTTT. Translation gives CASSPPSGYRDTQYF.

The chain combines TRBV2 with TRBJ2-7, with D perhaps TRBD1 (6 bases). The CDR3 is 13 amino acids. V was cut by 4 bases and J by 4 bases, with 11 bases left in between. Germline V gives CDR1 SNHLY, CDR2 FYNNEI. CDR3 amino acids: CASSVGQTYEQYF. CDR3 in DNA: TGTGCCAGCAGTGTCGGACAGACGTACGAGCAGTACTTC.

Remarks on this clonotype: At one end, the junction sequence differs from germline, possibly due to a read error. The rearrangement joins TRBV30 to TRBJ1-2; D perhaps matches TRBD1 (6 bases). CDR1 is GTSNPN and CDR2 is SVGIG in the germline V gene (reference sequence). This CDR3 spans 15 amino acids. The chain's CDR3 is CAWGVGGAGDYGYTF. The CDR3 region has the DNA TGTGCCTGGGGTGTAGGGGGGGCAGGGGACTATGGCTACACCTTC.

This clonotype was picked up a small number of times. The V gene is TRBV30, the J gene TRBJ1-5; D gene unclear. This CDR3 has 13 amino acids. Germline V gene lookup returns CDR1 GTSNPN and CDR2 SVGIG (reference sequence). Deletions cut 0 bases from V and 0 bases from J, with 3 bases between. CDR3 in DNA: TGTGCCTGGAGTGTTTTTAGCAATCAGCCCCAGCATTTT. It encodes CAWSVFSNQPQHF.

The chain links TRBV7-2 to TRBJ1-5; D unclear. Germline CDR1 and CDR2: SGHTA and FQGNSA. Trimming left V 2 bases short and J 7 bases short, with 15 bases between. There are 15 residues in the CDR3. As DNA, the CDR3 is TGTGCCAGCAGCTTATTGGTCTCAGCAGACCAGCCCCAGCATTTT. It encodes CASSLLVSADQPQHF.

The rearrangement joins TRBV25-1 to TRBJ2-6; possibly TRBD1 for D (5 bases). The CDR3 length is 15 residues. V was shortened by 6 bases and J by 4 bases, with 13 bases between the two germline ends. The germline gives CDR1 MGHDK, CDR2 SYGVNS. The CDR3 DNA reads TGTGCCAGCAGCGAAGGGGTTGCCGGGGCCAACGTCCTGACTTTC. Translated: CASSEGVAGANVLTF.

The gene calls are TRBV7-9 and TRBJ2-7; tentatively, D is TRBD2 (6 bases). Germline CDR1 reads SEHNR; CDR2 reads FQNEAQ (reference sequence). The CDR3 is made up of 14 amino acids. Trimming pared 5 bases from V and 7 bases from J, leaving 18 bases between. The CDR3 nucleotides are TGTGCCAGCAGCGCCCTAGAAGGGAGGAGGGAGCAGTACTTC. It yields the protein CASSALEGRREQYF.

The genes are TRBV18 and TRBJ1-1; D possibly corresponds to TRBD1 (5 bases). Deletions cut 4 bases from V and 10 bases from J, with 19 bases between. The CDR3 runs to 14 residues. Per germline, CDR1 KGHSH and CDR2 LQKENI. Here the CDR3 reads CASSHSERERGAFF. The CDR3 DNA reads TGTGCCAGCTCACACAGTGAACGGGAAAGGGGAGCTTTCTTT. The variable domain in full, with the rest retrieved from reference TRBV18 and TRBJ1-1, is NAGVMQNPRHLVRRRGQEARLRCSPMKGHSHVYWYRQLPEEGLKFMVYLQKENIIDESGMPKERFSAEFPKEGPSILRIQQVVRGDSAAYFCASSHSERERGAFFGQGTRLTVV.

A single count supports this clonotype. The rearrangement joins TRBV5-4 to TRBJ2-5; TRBD2 matches 8 bases. Trimming removed 1 base from V and 5 bases from J; junction bases left unmatched: 1. From germline, CDR1 is SGHNT and CDR2 YYREEE (reference sequence). This CDR3 contains 13 residues. Here the CDR3 reads CASSLPSGETQYF. The CDR3 DNA reads TGTGCCAGCAGCTTGCCTAGCGGGGAGACCCAGTACTTC. The full variable domain, its missing parts supplied by reference TRBV5-4 and TRBJ2-5, is ETGVTQSPTHLIKTRGQQVTLRCSSQSGHNTVSWYQQALGQGPQFIFQYYREEENGRGNFPPRFSGLQFPNYSSELNVNALELDDSALYLCASSLPSGETQYFGPGTRLLVL.

The genes are TRBV10-1 and TRBJ2-7; 9 bases fit TRBD1. V shed 5 bases, J shed 5 bases, and the junction held 4 bases outside the gene matches. The CDR3 length is 13 residues. Looked up from germline, CDR1 is WNHNN and CDR2 is SYGVQD (reference sequence). In nucleotides, the CDR3 is TGCGCCAGCAGTCCAGGGGACAGGGACGAGCAGTACTTC. As protein: CASSPGDRDEQYF.

CDR3 amino acids: CATSDGDRGLGQPQHF. CDR3 bases: TGTGCCACCAGCGATGGGGACAGGGGGCTCGGTCAGCCCCAGCATTTT. This rearrangement joins TRBV15 to TRBJ1-5, with TRBD1 identical over 12 bases. V lost 5 bases to trimming and J lost 6 bases; unmatched junction nucleotides: 8. Germline V lookup: CDR1 LNHNV, CDR2 YYDKDF (reference sequence). The CDR3 is made up of 16 amino acids.

The V gene is TRBV7-8, the J gene TRBJ1-5; perhaps TRBD1 as D (5 bases). CDR3 length: 17 residues. Germline CDR1 is SGHVS and CDR2 is FQNEAQ. V was clipped by 8 bases and J by 6 bases, with 26 bases between them. The CDR3 loop is CASSPRRAPQSSQPQHF. For the CDR3, the DNA is TGTGCCAGCTCCCCGCGCAGGGCCCCACAGTCCAGTCAGCCCCAGCATTTT. The full variable domain, completed using reference TRBV7-8 and TRBJ1-5, is GAGVSQSPRYKVAKRGQDVALRCDPISGHVSLFWYQQALGQGPEFLTYFQNEAQLDKSGLPSDRFFAERPEGSVSTLKIQRTQQEDSAVYLCASSPRRAPQSSQPQHFGDGTRLSIL.

The table lists this clonotype with a few counts. The chain carries TRBV6-2 or TRBV6-3 and TRBJ2-5, with D possibly TRBD2 on 5 matching bases. The germline V gene encodes CDR1 MNHEY and CDR2 SVGEGT. The CDR3 is 12 amino acids. V shed 6 bases and J shed 3 bases, with 8 bases lying between them. The CDR3 DNA reads TGTGCCAGCAGCCCCGGGGAAGAGACCCAGTACTTC. This sequence encodes CASSPGEETQYF.

The rearrangement uses TRBV20-1 and TRBJ1-2; TRBD1 aligns across 10 bases. CDR1 and CDR2 from the germline V gene are DFQATT and SNEGSKA (reference sequence). The CDR3 is 13 amino acids. The DNA of the CDR3 is TGCGCCGTCGGGACAGGGGATAACTATGGCTACACCTTC. This gives the protein CAVGTGDNYGYTF.

This clonotype occurred a few times. This rearrangement joins TRBV6-5 to TRBJ1-2; possible D gene TRBD1, 6 bases. This CDR3 contains 13 residues. V lost 10 bases, J lost 3 bases, and 15 bases lay in between. Looked up from germline, CDR1 is MNHEY and CDR2 is SVGAGI. CDR3 sequence (DNA): TGTGCCACAGTTAGGTCAGGGGACTATGGCTACACCTTC. Translated: CATVRSGDYGYTF.

There are a few counts of this clonotype. The chain has TRBV7-9 and TRBJ2-5; D is unresolved. CDR3 length: 13 amino acids. V dropped 2 bases and J dropped 2 bases, with 6 bases sitting between them. Germline V gene lookup returns CDR1 SEHNR and CDR2 FQNEAQ (reference sequence). CDR3 DNA sequence: TGTGCCAGCAGCTTAACCACACAAGAGACCCAGTACTTC. Protein: CASSLTTQETQYF.

The chain couples TRBV7-6 to TRBJ1-2, with TRBD1 identical over 7 bases. The trim removed 5 bases at V and 1 base at J, leaving 10 bases unmatched. This CDR3 region has 16 residues. The germline V gene encodes CDR1 SGHVS and CDR2 FNYEAQ. Here the CDR3 reads CASSPLDRLINYGYTF. CDR3 in DNA: TGTGCCAGCAGCCCCCTGGACAGGTTGATTAACTATGGCTACACCTTC.